This TCR beta chain was captured in a study of chemoradiotherapy in HPV16-positive cancers. After removal of 3 bases from V and 7 bases from J, the junction contained 7 bases not matched to a gene. The germline V gene has CDR1 LNHDA and CDR2 SQIVND (reference sequence). CDR3 length: 14 residues. Over chemoradiotherapy, repertoires were sampled more than once. Clones were sequenced by immunoSEQ multiplex PCR, and TCRdb holds only the in-frame ones, with some missing. This sample has several thousand clones, with around 80% found just once. The rearrangement links TRBV19 to TRBJ1-1; the match to TRBD1 covers 8 bases. This material was obtained from a patient who underwent chemoradiotherapy. The TCR sequence derives from a human donor with HPV-associated anogenital cancer. CDR3 protein: CASSMNRGVGEAFF. The CDR3 DNA reads TGTGCCAGTAGTATGAACAGGGGGGTTGGTGAAGCTTTCTTT.